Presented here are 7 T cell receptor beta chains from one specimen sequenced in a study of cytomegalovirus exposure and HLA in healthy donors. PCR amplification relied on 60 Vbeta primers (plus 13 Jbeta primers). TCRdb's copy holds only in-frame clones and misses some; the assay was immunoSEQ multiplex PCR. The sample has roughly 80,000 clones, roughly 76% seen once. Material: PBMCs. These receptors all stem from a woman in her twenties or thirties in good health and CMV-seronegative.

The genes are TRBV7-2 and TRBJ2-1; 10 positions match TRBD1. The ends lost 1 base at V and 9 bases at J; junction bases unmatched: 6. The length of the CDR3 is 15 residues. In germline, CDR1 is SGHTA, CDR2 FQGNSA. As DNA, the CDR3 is TGTGCCAGCAGCTTAGTCGGGACAGGGGTGTCTGAGCAGTTCTTC. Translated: CASSLVGTGVSEQFF.

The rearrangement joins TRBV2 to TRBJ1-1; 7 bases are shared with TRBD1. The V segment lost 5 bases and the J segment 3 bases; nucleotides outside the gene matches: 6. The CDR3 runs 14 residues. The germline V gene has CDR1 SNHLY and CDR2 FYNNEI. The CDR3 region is CASSLDREDTEAFF. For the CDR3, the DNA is TGTGCCAGCAGTCTCGACAGGGAGGACACTGAAGCTTTCTTT.

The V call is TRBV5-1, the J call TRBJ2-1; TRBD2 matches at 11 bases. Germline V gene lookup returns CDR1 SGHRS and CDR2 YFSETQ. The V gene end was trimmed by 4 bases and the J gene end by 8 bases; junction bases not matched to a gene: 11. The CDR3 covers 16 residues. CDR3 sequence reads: CASSPRLAGSLDEQFF. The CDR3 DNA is TGCGCCAGCAGCCCCAGACTAGCGGGAAGTCTAGATGAGCAGTTCTTC. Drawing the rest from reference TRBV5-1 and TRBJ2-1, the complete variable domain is KAGVTQTPRYLIKTRGQQVTLSCSPISGHRSVSWYQQTPGQGLQFLFEYFSETQRNKGNFPGRFSGRQFSNSRSEMNVSTLELGDSALYLCASSPRLAGSLDEQFFGPGTRLTVL.

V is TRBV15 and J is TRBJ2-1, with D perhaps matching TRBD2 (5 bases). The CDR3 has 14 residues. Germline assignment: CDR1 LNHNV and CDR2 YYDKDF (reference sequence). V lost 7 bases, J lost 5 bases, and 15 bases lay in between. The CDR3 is CATTEGPRDNEQFF. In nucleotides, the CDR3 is TGTGCCACCACCGAGGGCCCGAGGGACAATGAGCAGTTCTTC.

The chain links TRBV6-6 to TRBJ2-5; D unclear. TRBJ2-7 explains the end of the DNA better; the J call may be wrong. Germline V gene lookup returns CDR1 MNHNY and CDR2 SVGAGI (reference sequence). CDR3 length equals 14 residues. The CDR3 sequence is CASTSDTLSYEQYF. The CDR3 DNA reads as TGTGCCAGCACCTCTGACACCCTCTCCTACGAGCAGTACTTC.

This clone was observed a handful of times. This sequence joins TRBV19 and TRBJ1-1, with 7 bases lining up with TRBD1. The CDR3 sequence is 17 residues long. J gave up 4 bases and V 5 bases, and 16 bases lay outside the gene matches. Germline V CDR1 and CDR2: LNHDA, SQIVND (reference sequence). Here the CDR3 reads CASSSRPTGKAPTEAFF. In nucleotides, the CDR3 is TGTGCCAGTAGTTCAAGACCGACAGGGAAGGCCCCCACTGAAGCTTTCTTT.

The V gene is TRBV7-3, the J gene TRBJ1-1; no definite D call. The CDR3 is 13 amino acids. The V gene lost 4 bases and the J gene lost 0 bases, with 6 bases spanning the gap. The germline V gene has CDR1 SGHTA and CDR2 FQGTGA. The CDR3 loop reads CASSSGVNTEAFF. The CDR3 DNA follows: TGTGCCAGCAGCTCCGGGGTGAACACTGAAGCTTTCTTT.